This passage covers 18 T cell receptor beta chains from one sample sequenced in a study of CD8+CD57+ T cells in acquired aplastic anemia. Researchers used genomic DNA as the template to profile TCR beta VDJ and CDR3. TCRdb reprocessed the reads with MiXCR, giving one entry per CDR3 protein. Of 200,000 to 250,000 distinct CDR3 sequences in the sample, more than 55% are singletons; the top ten hold under 60%. Previously, flow cytometry had revealed CD8+CD57+ cell expansion in the patients chosen for sequencing. The source material was sorted CD4+, CD8+, or CD8+CD57+ T cells (not recorded which) from PBMCs. Receptors originate from a human donor with aplastic anemia.

The chain links TRBV9 to TRBJ2-7, with 12 nucleotides matching TRBD2. Losses at the gene ends were 0 bases for V and 6 bases for J; bases not matched to a gene: 10. There are 17 residues in the CDR3. CDR1 and CDR2 (germline): SGDLS, YYNGEE. The CDR3 nucleotides read TGTGCCAGCAGCGTAGCTCCTAGCGGGAGGGCCGAGGGCGAGCAGTACTTC. This sequence encodes CASSVAPSGRAEGEQYF.

This clonotype has just a few counts. V and J are TRBV9 and TRBJ2-3, with 7 bases that match TRBD1. V shed 0 bases, J shed 4 bases, and the junction held 5 bases outside the gene matches. The CDR3 consists of 15 residues. Germline loops: CDR1 SGDLS, CDR2 YYNGEE. The DNA of the CDR3 is TGTGCCAGCAGCGTAGTCGGGCAGGGGGCAGATACGCAGTATTTT. Translation: CASSVVGQGADTQYF.

The V and J genes are TRBV5-1 and TRBJ2-5, with 8 bases lining up with TRBD2. The germline V gene has CDR1 SGHRS and CDR2 YFSETQ. V shed 5 bases, J shed 2 bases, and the junction held 2 bases outside the gene matches. The CDR3 runs 13 residues. In DNA form, the CDR3 reads TGCGCCAGCAGGCGGGGGGATCAAGAGACCCAGTACTTC. This gives the protein CASRRGDQETQYF.

This clonotype was seen only a few times. This rearrangement joins TRBV2 to TRBJ2-1, with 8 positions matching TRBD2. The CDR3 has 13 residues. The V gene end was trimmed by 7 bases and the J gene end by 4 bases; junction bases not matched to a gene: 3. Germline values: CDR1 SNHLY, CDR2 FYNNEI. The CDR3 sequence is CASMVAGYNEQFF. DNA of the CDR3: TGTGCCAGCATGGTAGCGGGGTACAATGAGCAGTTCTTC.

For this clonotype: The junction and the germline gene differ at one end; a read error may be behind it. This sequence joins TRBV20-1 and TRBJ2-7, with 12 bases fitting TRBD2. Germline CDR1 is DFQATT and CDR2 is SNEGSKA (reference sequence). The CDR3 covers 12 residues. The CDR3 loop reads CKTSGSYYERYF. The CDR3 DNA reads as TGCAAGACTAGCGGGAGTTACTACGAGCGGTACTTC.

The V gene is TRBV14, the J gene TRBJ2-7; no clear D gene. The CDR3 sequence is 15 residues long. V lost 3 bases, J lost 2 bases, and 14 bases lay in between. From germline, CDR1 is SGHDN and CDR2 FVKESK. The DNA of the CDR3 is TGTGCCAGCAGCCAGTACGGGTCGTCAACCTACGAGCAGTACTTC. It encodes CASSQYGSSTYEQYF.

The chain employs TRBV7-9 and TRBJ2-7, with D possibly TRBD2 on 6 matching bases. The CDR3 contains 11 residues. The germline gives CDR1 SEHNR, CDR2 FQNEAQ (reference sequence). The CDR3 loop is CVRRSEGEQYF. The CDR3 DNA reads as TGTGTCCGGCGGTCGGAGGGCGAGCAGTACTTC.

This clonotype was observed a single time. The rearrangement uses TRBV11-2 and TRBJ2-7, with TRBD1 identical over 10 bases. The CDR3 has 15 residues. Losses at the gene ends were 5 bases for V and 2 bases for J; bases not matched to a gene: 6. Germline CDR1 SGHAT, CDR2 FQNNGV. CDR3 coding DNA: TGTGCCAGCAGCGCCGACAGGGGGCGGACCTACGAGCAGTACTTC. Amino acid sequence: CASSADRGRTYEQYF.

V is TRBV20-1 and J is TRBJ2-1, with 12 nucleotides matching TRBD2. V lost 3 bases, J lost 4 bases, and 13 bases stayed unmatched. The length of the CDR3 is 18 residues. Germline V gene sequence: CDR1 DFQATT, CDR2 SNEGSKA (reference sequence). CDR3 sequence (DNA): TGCAGTGCTAGGCTGCTAGCGGGGGGGCCCGGGTCGTACAATGAGCAGTTCTTC. Translating it yields CSARLLAGGPGSYNEQFF.

The rearrangement joins TRBV5-1 to TRBJ1-2, with TRBD1 matching 10 bases. CDR3 length: 18 amino acids. Germline V gives CDR1 SGHRS, CDR2 YFSETQ. V gave up 4 bases and J gave up 4 bases; unmatched junction bases: 16. CDR3 sequence: CASSPDNLWGQGSYGYTF. For the CDR3, the DNA is TGCGCCAGCAGCCCGGACAATTTATGGGGACAGGGGAGCTATGGCTACACCTTC.

In this sample, this clonotype turned up once. The rearrangement uses TRBV12-3 or TRBV12-4 and TRBJ1-5, with D possibly TRBD1 on 6 matching bases. The CDR3 spans 16 residues. Trimming left V 4 bases short and J 1 base short, with 14 bases between. The CDR3 DNA sequence: TGTGCCAGCAGTTCAGCGGGGGCGCCCAGCAATCAGCCCCAGCATTTT. This translates into CASSSAGAPSNQPQHF.

This clonotype was counted between two and nine times. The chain carries TRBV9 and TRBJ2-3; D is unclear. This CDR3 comprises 14 residues. With 0 bases removed from V and 5 bases from J, the gap between germline ends came to 10 bases. Looked up from germline, CDR1 is SGDLS and CDR2 is YYNGEE. The CDR3 nucleotides read TGTGCCAGCAGCGTAGCACCGCAGAGAGATACGCAGTATTTT. Its translation is CASSVAPQRDTQYF.

This clonotype was seen a handful of times. J is TRBJ2-2 and V is TRBV2; the match to TRBD1 covers 8 bases. This CDR3 region has 17 residues. V trimming: 8 bases; J trimming: 0 bases; junction bases outside the gene matches: 11. From germline, CDR1 is SNHLY and CDR2 FYNNEI. The CDR3 DNA is TGTGCCAGCTTACCCCCCAGACAGGGGACGAACACCGGGGAGCTGTTTTTT. Amino acids: CASLPPRQGTNTGELFF.

The chain is built from TRBV2 and TRBJ2-3; D is possibly TRBD1 or TRBD2 (5 bases each). The V gene's germline CDR1 is SNHLY and CDR2 FYNNEI. CDR3 length: 13 amino acids. The V end lost 10 bases, the J end lost 0 bases, and 11 bases lay between the germline ends. CDR3 in amino acids: CATRQRSTDTQYF. Written as DNA, the CDR3 is TGTGCCACCCGACAGCGGAGCACAGATACGCAGTATTTT.

This clonotype was detected once. The chain links TRBV9 to TRBJ2-7; 10 bases match TRBD2. Per germline, CDR1 SGDLS and CDR2 YYNGEE. With 3 bases clipped from V and 3 bases from J, the junction kept 6 bases outside the gene matches. CDR3 length: 15 residues. The CDR3 protein is CASSARTSGVYEQYF. The CDR3 DNA is TGTGCCAGCAGCGCACGGACTAGCGGAGTCTACGAGCAGTACTTC.

This clonotype was counted a few times. The CDR3 sequence is CASSLGPTSTDTQYF. The CDR3 DNA is TGCGCCAGCAGCCTCGGACCGACTAGCACAGATACGCAGTATTTT. This rearrangement joins TRBV5-1 to TRBJ2-3; D unclear. CDR1 is SGHRS, CDR2 YFSETQ, per germline. V gave up 4 bases and J gave up 0 bases, with 12 bases separating them. The CDR3 extends over 15 amino acids.

The table lists this clonotype with a few counts. The chain recombines TRBV7-2 with TRBJ1-2, with TRBD1 identical over 7 bases. Germline V gene data show CDR1 as SGHTA and CDR2 as FQGNSA. With V trimmed by 5 bases and J by 4 bases, 10 bases remained unmatched. The CDR3 is made up of 15 amino acids. The CDR3 is CASSPRTGLIYGYTF. In DNA form, the CDR3 reads TGTGCCAGCAGCCCCCGGACAGGTCTCATCTATGGCTACACCTTC.

V gene TRBV7-2 combines with J gene TRBJ2-3; D not resolved. Germline V CDR1 and CDR2: SGHTA, FQGNSA. Trimming stripped 4 bases from V and 1 base from J, with 6 bases between. CDR3 length: 13 residues. This CDR3 reads CASSSWGTDTQYF. The CDR3 DNA is TGTGCCAGCAGCTCATGGGGCACAGATACGCAGTATTTT.